This T cell receptor (beta chain) was sequenced in a study of T-cell reconstitution after alpha-beta-depleted transplantation in children. For TCRbeta, the library was prepared with unique molecular identifiers. TCRdb processed the PCR reads anew with MiXCR; each CDR3 protein has one entry. The repertoire holds some 110,000 distinct CDR3 sequences, with around 10% as singletons. This clonotype turned up a few times. Its antigen is undetermined. General observations from the study: Expanded graft clones, several hundred of them, were reportedly the source of alpha-beta T cells about two months after transplant. T cells produced anew were the main source of T-cell counts and diversity one year after transplant.

The sequenced sample was PBMCs, obtained before TCRalphabeta/CD19-depleted stem cell transplant. The sequence came from a boy between 2 and 10 years old with acute lymphoblastic leukemia, due to receive a stem cell transplant.

Here the CDR3 DNA reads TGTGCCAGCTCACCGGACAGTTACTATGGCTACACCTTC. Translated: CASSPDSYYGYTF. This chain uses TRBV18 with TRBJ1-2; a weak D match, TRBD1 (6 bases). Germline V gives CDR1 KGHSH, CDR2 LQKENI. The CDR3 has 13 residues. V gave up 3 bases and J gave up 3 bases, with 8 bases separating them.